The 10 T cell receptor beta chains below all came from one sample that was sequenced in a study of T cell responses to AZD1222 COVID-19 vaccine. TCRdb's table, derived via immunoSEQ multiplex PCR, lists solely in-frame clones and lacks some. The table has roughly 150,000 clones, about 91% seen once. Sample: peripheral blood, taken on day 0 of AZD1222 vaccination. The receptor source for this set is an adult in good health.

This chain joins TRBV9 and TRBJ1-1, with D unresolved. Germline V gives CDR1 SGDLS, CDR2 YYNGEE. Deletions cut 0 bases from V and 1 base from J, with 10 bases between. This CDR3 is built from 15 residues. In DNA form, the CDR3 reads TGTGCCAGCAGCGTAGTCGCCAGCCGGAACACTGAAGCTTTCTTT. Its protein product is CASSVVASRNTEAFF. Full variable domain (rest looked up from reference TRBV9 and TRBJ1-1): DSGVTQTPKHLITATGQRVTLRCSPRSGDLSVYWYQQSLDQGLQFLIQYYNGEERAKGNILERFSAQQFPDLHSELNLSSLELGDSALYFCASSVVASRNTEAFFGQGTRLTVV.

This clone occurred once. This chain connects TRBV6-5 to TRBJ1-2, with no clear D. Germline CDR1 reads MNHEY; CDR2 reads SVGAGI. With 0 bases removed from V and 2 bases from J, the gap between germline ends came to 10 bases. This CDR3 has 15 residues. As DNA, the CDR3 is TGTGCCAGCAGTTACTCGGGGAACAGAAACTATGGCTACACCTTC. It translates to CASSYSGNRNYGYTF.

CDR3 amino acids: CASSYRSTGNSPLHF. DNA of the CDR3: TGTGCCAGCAGTTATAGGTCGACAGGCAATTCACCCCTCCACTTT. This chain links TRBV6-6 with TRBJ1-6; D is possibly TRBD1 (6 bases). The CDR3 consists of 15 residues. Germline V gene sequence: CDR1 MNHNY, CDR2 SVGAGI (reference sequence). Trimming took 3 bases from V and 7 from J, leaving 13 bases between them.

The gene calls are TRBV10-3 and TRBJ1-5; TRBD1 is a possible D gene (6 bases). Trimming stripped 6 bases from V and 1 base from J, with 10 bases between. Germline CDR1 reads ENHRY; CDR2 reads SYGVKD. The CDR3 totals 14 residues. The CDR3 DNA is TGTGCCATCAGGGAAACAGGGAGCAATCAGCCCCAGCATTTT. Its translation is CAIRETGSNQPQHF.

The chain carries TRBV19 and TRBJ2-5, with 12 bases that match TRBD1. CDR3 size: 16 residues. The ends lost 4 bases at V and 5 bases at J; junction bases unmatched: 8. Germline lookup yields CDR1 LNHDA and CDR2 SQIVND (reference sequence). The CDR3 here is CASSSGGTGGRETQYF. CDR3 DNA: TGTGCCAGTAGTAGCGGAGGGACAGGGGGCCGGGAGACCCAGTACTTC.

The rearrangement links TRBV10-3 to TRBJ2-3; 12 nucleotides line up with TRBD2. The CDR3 runs 17 residues. J gave up 1 base and V 4 bases, and 6 bases lay outside the gene matches. The germline V gene has CDR1 ENHRY and CDR2 SYGVKD. The CDR3 nucleotides are TGTGCCATCAGTGTCCTAGCGGGAGGGCGGGGCACAGATACGCAGTATTTT. Translated: CAISVLAGGRGTDTQYF.

This chain links TRBV4-2 with TRBJ2-5; 15 bases line up with TRBD2. J was trimmed by 7 bases and V by 5 bases; bases with no gene match: 8. This CDR3 comprises 16 residues. The V gene's germline CDR1 is LGHNA and CDR2 YNFKEQ. CDR3 sequence: CASSGLAGGGVGTQYF. For the CDR3, the DNA is TGTGCCAGCAGCGGACTAGCGGGAGGGGGCGTAGGGACCCAGTACTTC.

The V gene is TRBV7-9, the J gene TRBJ1-6, with 8 bases fitting TRBD1. Per the germline V gene, CDR1 is SEHNR and CDR2 is FQNEAQ (reference sequence). Trimming removed 10 bases from V and 7 bases from J; junction bases left unmatched: 9. The CDR3 covers 14 residues. CDR3 loop: CAILDRALNSPLHF. CDR3 DNA: TGTGCCATATTGGACAGGGCCCTAAATTCACCCCTCCACTTT.

The chain combines TRBV18 with TRBJ2-7, with TRBD1 matching 12 bases. CDR3 length: 16 residues. Germline CDR1 reads KGHSH; CDR2 reads LQKENI. V lost 6 bases and J lost 4; bases outside the gene matches: 10. The CDR3 bases are TGTGCCAGCTCGTCCGGGACAGGGGGCATAGGATACGAGCAGTACTTC. This sequence encodes CASSSGTGGIGYEQYF.

The chain carries TRBV18 and TRBJ1-3; no clear D gene. Germline-derived CDR1 and CDR2 are KGHSH and LQKENI. This CDR3 spans 11 amino acids. The V end lost 2 bases, the J end lost 8 bases, and 4 bases lay between the germline ends. The CDR3 region has the DNA TGTGCCAGCTCACCAGGGGACACCATATATTTT. Its translation: CASSPGDTIYF.